Reported below is one TCR beta chain. The sample originates from a study of blood T cell repertoires in COVID-19. Background on the study: The study drew acute and convalescent COVID-19 samples from the United States, Italy and Spain. PBMCs, B-cell-depleted T cells, or T cells were the source of the cDNA or gDNA that made up the material.

As handled by the study authors: For nucleated cells, counts were estimated from reference gene primer amplification. The method was immunoSEQ multiplex PCR; TCRdb's version includes in-frame clones alone and lacks a portion of them. V and J calls and clone size are those listed in that table; D and trimming were worked out from the DNA. The sample contains some 200,000 clones, about 78% of which appear only once. The trim removed 1 base at V and 6 bases at J, leaving 14 bases unmatched. The CDR3 runs to 17 residues. CDR1 and CDR2 (germline): KGHSH, LQKENI. Specimen: peripheral blood. The origin of this receptor is a woman in her forties or fifties with active or convalescent COVID-19. The chain joins TRBV18 to TRBJ1-1; 7 bases align to TRBD1. As DNA, the CDR3 is TGTGCCAGCTCACCACGCGGTACGACAGGGTACGCGGCTGAAGCTTTCTTT. Translating it yields CASSPRGTTGYAAEAFF.